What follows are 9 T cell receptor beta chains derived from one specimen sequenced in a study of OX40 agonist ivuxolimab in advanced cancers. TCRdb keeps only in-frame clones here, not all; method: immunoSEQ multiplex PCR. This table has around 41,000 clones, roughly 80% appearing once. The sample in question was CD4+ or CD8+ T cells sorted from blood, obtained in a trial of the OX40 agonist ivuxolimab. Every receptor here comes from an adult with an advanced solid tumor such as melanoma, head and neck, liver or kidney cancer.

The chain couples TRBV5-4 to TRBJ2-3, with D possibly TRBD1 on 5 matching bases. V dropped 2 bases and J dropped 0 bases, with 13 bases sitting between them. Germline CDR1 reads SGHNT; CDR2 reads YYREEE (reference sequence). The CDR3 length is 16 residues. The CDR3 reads CASSFVAGLSTDTQYF. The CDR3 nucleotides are TGTGCCAGCAGCTTTGTGGCAGGGCTTAGCACAGATACGCAGTATTTT.

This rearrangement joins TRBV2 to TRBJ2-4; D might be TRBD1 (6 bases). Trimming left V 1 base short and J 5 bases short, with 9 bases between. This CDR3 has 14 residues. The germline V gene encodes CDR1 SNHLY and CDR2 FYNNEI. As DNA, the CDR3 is TGTGCCAGCAGTGAAGGGTGGACAGAAAACATTCAGTACTTC. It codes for CASSEGWTENIQYF.

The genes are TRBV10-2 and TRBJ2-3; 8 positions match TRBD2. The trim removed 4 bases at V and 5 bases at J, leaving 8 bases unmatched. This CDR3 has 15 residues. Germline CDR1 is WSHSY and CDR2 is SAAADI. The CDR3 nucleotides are TGCGCCAGCAGTGGAATGAGCGGGAGTATAGATACGCAGTATTTT. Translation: CASSGMSGSIDTQYF.

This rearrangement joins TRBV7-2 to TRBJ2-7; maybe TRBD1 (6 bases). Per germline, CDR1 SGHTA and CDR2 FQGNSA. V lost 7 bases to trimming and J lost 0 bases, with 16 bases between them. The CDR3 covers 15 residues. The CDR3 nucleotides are TGTGCCAGCACCACGGTAGGGGGATACTCCTACGAGCAGTACTTC. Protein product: CASTTVGGYSYEQYF.

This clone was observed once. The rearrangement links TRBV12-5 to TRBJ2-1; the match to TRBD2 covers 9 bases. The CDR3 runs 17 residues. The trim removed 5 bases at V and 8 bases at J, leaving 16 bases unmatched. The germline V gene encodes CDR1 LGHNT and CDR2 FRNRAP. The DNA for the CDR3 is TGTGCTAGTGGTCCCACCCCCCGGCGGGAGGGTTGGGATGAGCAGTTCTTC. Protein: CASGPTPRREGWDEQFF.

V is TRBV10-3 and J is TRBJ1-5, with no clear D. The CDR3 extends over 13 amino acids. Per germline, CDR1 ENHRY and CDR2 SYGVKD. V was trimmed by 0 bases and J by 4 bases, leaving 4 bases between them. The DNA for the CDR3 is TGTGCCATCAGTGAGTCCGTTAATCAGCCCCAGCATTTT. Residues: CAISESVNQPQHF.

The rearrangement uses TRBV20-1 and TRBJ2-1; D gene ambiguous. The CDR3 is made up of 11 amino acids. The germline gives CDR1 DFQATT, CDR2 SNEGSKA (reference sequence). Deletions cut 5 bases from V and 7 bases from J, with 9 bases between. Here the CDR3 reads CSAPSVNEQFF. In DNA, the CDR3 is TGCAGTGCTCCGTCGGTAAATGAGCAGTTCTTC.

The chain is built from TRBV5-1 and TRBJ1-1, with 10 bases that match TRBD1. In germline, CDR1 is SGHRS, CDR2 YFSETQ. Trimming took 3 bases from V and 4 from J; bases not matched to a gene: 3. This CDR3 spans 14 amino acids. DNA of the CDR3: TGCGCCAGCAGCTCGACAGGGGGCGGCACTGAAGCTTTCTTT. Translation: CASSSTGGGTEAFF.

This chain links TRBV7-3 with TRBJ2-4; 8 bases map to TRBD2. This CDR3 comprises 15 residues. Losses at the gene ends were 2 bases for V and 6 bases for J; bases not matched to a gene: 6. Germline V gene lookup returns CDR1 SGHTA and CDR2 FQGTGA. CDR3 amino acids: CASSLANRGGNIQYF. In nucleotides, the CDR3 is TGTGCCAGCAGCTTAGCCAACCGGGGGGGAAACATTCAGTACTTC. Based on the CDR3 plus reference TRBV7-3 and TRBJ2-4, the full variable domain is GAGVSQTPSNKVTEKGKYVELRCDPISGHTALYWYRQSLGQGPEFLIYFQGTGAADDSGLPNDRFFAVRPEGSVSTLKIQRTERGDSAVYLCASSLANRGGNIQYFGAGTRLSVL.